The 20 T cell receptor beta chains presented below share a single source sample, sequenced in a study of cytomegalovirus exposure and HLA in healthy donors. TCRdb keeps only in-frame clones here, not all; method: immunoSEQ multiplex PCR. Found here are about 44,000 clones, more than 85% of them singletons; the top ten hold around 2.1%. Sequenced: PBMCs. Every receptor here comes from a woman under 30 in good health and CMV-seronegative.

The CDR3 sequence is CASSFRVLGYTF. The DNA for the CDR3 is TGTGCCAGCAGCTTCCGGGTTCTTGGCTACACCTTC. The genes are TRBV5-6 and TRBJ1-2; no clear D gene. The germline V gene has CDR1 SGHDT and CDR2 YYEEEE. Deletions cut 2 bases from V and 7 bases from J, with 9 bases between. The CDR3 runs to 12 residues.

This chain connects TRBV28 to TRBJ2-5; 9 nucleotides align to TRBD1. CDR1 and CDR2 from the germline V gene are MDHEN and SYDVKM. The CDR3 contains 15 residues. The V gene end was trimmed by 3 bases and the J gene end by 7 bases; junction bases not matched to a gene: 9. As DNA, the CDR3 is TGTGCCAGCAGTTTTGGACAGGGGCGGTTGAGGACCCAGTACTTC. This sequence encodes CASSFGQGRLRTQYF.

As DNA, the CDR3 is TGTGCCAGCAGCCAGGAGGACCGTTTTCCCCTTTGGGGCTACACCTTC. This gives the protein CASSQEDRFPLWGYTF. The rearrangement links TRBV4-2 to TRBJ1-2; D remains unclear. The CDR3 loop spans 16 amino acids. The germline V gene has CDR1 LGHNA and CDR2 YNFKEQ. V lost 3 bases to trimming and J lost 8 bases, with 22 bases between them.

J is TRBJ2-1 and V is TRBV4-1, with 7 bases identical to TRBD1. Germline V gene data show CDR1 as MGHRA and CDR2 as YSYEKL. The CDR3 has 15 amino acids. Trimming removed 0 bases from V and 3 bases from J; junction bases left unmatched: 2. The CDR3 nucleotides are TGCGCCAGCAGCCAAGAAGACAGGGACTACAATGAGCAGTTCTTC. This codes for CASSQEDRDYNEQFF.

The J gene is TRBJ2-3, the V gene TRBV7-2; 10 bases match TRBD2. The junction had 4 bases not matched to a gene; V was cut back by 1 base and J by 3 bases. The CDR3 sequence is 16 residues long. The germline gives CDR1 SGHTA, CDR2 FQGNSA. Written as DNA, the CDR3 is TGTGCCAGCAGCTTAGTCTTGACTAGCGGGACAGATACGCAGTATTTT. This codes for CASSLVLTSGTDTQYF.

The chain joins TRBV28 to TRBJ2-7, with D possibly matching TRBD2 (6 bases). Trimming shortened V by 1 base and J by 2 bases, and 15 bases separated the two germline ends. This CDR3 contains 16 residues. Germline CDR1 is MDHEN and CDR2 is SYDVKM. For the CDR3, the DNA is TGTGCCAGCAGTTTATTGGAGGGGCGAACAACCTACGAGCAGTACTTC. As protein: CASSLLEGRTTYEQYF.

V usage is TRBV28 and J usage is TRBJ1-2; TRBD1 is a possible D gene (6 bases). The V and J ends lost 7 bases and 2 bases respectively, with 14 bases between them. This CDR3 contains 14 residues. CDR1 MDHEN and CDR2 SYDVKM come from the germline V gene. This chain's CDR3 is CASTYLDSNYGYTF. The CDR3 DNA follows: TGTGCCAGCACCTACCTGGACAGCAACTATGGCTACACCTTC.

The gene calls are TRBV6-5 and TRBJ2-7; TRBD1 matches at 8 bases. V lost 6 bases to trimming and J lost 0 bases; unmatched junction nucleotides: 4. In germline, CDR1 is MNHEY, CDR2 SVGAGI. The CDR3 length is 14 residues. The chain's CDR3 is CASSRTGGSYEQYF. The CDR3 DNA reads TGTGCCAGCAGCCGAACAGGGGGCTCCTACGAGCAGTACTTC.

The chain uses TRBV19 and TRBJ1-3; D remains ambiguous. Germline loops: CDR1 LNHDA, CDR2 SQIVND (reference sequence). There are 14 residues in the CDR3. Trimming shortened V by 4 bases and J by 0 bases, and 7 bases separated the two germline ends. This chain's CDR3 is CASSNAGSGNTIYF. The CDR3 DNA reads TGTGCCAGTAGTAATGCAGGCTCTGGAAACACCATATATTTT. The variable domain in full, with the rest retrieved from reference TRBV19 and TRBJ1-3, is DGGITQSPKYLFRKEGQNVTLSCEQNLNHDAMYWYRQDPGQGLRLIYYSQIVNDFQKGDIAEGYSVSREKKESFPLTVTSAQKNPTAFYLCASSNAGSGNTIYFGEGSWLTVV.

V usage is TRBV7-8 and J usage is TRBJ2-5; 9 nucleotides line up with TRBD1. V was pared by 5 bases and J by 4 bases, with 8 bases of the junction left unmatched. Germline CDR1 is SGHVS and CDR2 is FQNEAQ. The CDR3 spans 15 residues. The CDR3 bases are TGTGCCAGCAGCAAGAGGGACAGGGTCGGAGAGACCCAGTACTTC. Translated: CASSKRDRVGETQYF.

CDR3 nucleotides: TGTGCCAGCGGGCTCGAGTGGAACACCGGGGAGCTGTTTTTT. Its protein is CASGLEWNTGELFF. The chain combines TRBV7-6 with TRBJ2-2; no definite D call. Germline CDR1 reads SGHVS; CDR2 reads FNYEAQ. The CDR3 loop spans 14 amino acids. V lost 8 bases and J 1 base, leaving 11 bases between the germline ends.

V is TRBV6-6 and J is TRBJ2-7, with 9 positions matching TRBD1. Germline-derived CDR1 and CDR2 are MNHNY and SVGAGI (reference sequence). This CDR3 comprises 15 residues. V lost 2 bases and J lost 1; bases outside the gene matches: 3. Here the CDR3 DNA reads TGTGCCAGCAGTTACGGACAGGGGATTTCCTACGAGCAGTACTTC. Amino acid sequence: CASSYGQGISYEQYF.

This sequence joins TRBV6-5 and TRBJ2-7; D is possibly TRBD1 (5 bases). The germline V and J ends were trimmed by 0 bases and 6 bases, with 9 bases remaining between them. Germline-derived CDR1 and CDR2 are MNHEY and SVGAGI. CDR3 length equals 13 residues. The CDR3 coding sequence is TGTGCCAGCAGTTACTCTAGTAGGGGCGAGCAGTACTTC. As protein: CASSYSSRGEQYF.

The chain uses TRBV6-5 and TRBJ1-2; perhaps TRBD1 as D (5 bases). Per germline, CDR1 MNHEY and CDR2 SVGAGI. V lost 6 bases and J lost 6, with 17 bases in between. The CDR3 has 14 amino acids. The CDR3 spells CASSPSEGCDGYTF. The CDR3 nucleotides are TGTGCCAGCAGCCCTAGCGAGGGGTGCGATGGCTACACCTTC.

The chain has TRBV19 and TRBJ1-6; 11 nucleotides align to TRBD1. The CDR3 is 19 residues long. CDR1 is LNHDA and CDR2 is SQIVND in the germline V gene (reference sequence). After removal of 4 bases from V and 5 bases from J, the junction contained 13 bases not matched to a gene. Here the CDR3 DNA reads TGTGCCAGTAGTAAGGATCGGACAGGGGGCGCCGGGGATAATTCACCCCTCCACTTT. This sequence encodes CASSKDRTGGAGDNSPLHF. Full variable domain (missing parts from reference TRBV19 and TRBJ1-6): DGGITQSPKYLFRKEGQNVTLSCEQNLNHDAMYWYRQDPGQGLRLIYYSQIVNDFQKGDIAEGYSVSREKKESFPLTVTSAQKNPTAFYLCASSKDRTGGAGDNSPLHFGNGTRLTVT.

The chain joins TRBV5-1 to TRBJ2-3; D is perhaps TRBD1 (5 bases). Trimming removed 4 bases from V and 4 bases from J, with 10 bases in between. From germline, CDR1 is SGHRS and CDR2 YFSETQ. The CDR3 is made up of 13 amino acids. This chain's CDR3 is CASSGRESDTQYF. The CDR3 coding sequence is TGCGCCAGCAGCGGCAGGGAATCAGATACGCAGTATTTT.

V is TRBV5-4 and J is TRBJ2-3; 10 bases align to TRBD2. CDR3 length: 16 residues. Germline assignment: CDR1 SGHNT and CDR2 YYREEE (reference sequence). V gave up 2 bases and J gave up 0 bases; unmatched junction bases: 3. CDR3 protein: CASSFRTSGSTDTQYF. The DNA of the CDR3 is TGTGCCAGCAGCTTCCGGACTAGCGGAAGCACAGATACGCAGTATTTT.

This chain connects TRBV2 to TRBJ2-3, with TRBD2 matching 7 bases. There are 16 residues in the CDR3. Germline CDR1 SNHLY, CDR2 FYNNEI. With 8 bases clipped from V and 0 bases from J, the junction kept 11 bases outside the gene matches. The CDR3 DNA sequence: TGTGCCAGCGGCGCACCTGGGACTACTAGCACAGATACGCAGTATTTT. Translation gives CASGAPGTTSTDTQYF.

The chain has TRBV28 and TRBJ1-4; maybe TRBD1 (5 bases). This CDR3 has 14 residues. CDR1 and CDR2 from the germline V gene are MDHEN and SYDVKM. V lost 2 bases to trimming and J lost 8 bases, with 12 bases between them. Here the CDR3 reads CASSLGAAGEKLFF. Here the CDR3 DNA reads TGTGCCAGCAGTTTAGGGGCAGCAGGAGAAAAACTGTTTTTT.

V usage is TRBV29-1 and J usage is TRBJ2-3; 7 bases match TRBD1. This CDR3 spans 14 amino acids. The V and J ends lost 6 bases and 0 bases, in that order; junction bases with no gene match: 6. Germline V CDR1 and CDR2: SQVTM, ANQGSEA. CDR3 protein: CSVRTGSSTDTQYF. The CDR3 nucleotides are TGCAGCGTACGGACAGGTTCTAGCACAGATACGCAGTATTTT.